The clone carrying this TCR beta chain was detected ten times or more. PBMCs were derived from approximately 10 ml fresh peripheral blood. These data belong to a study of T cells in Graves' hyperthyroidism and ophthalmopathy. The CDR3 regions of TCR beta were amplified from RNA transcripts. HTBI primers drove first-round RT-PCR of the TCR CDR3. Each CDR3 protein is one row after TCRdb ran MiXCR on the multiplex PCR reads. The table lists roughly 400,000 distinct CDR3 sequences, 15% to 17% of them singletons. The sequence came from a woman aged 18-30 years with Graves' hyperthyroidism that later progressed to Graves' ophthalmopathy. Sequencing was performed on blood.

CDR3 amino acids: CASSGTGGTQYF. CDR3 nucleotide sequence: TGTGCCAGCAGCGGTACAGGGGGGACCCAGTACTTC. The chain recombines TRBV9 with TRBJ2-5, with 8 bases that match TRBD1. Per the germline V gene, CDR1 is SGDLS and CDR2 is YYNGEE. CDR3 size: 12 residues. After removal of 3 bases from V and 7 bases from J, the junction contained 2 bases not matched to a gene.